The sequence of this T cell receptor (beta chain) was determined in a study of blood T cell repertoires in COVID-19. Clones were read by immunoSEQ multiplex PCR, and TCRdb kept only the in-frame ones, dropping some. This sample yields roughly 420,000 clones, of which around nine tenths are seen a single time; more than 0.9% belongs to the top ten. J gave up 6 bases and V 2 bases, and 4 bases lay outside the gene matches. Looked up from germline, CDR1 is MRHNA and CDR2 is SNTAGT. CDR3 length: 13 residues. Enrolled through a virtual design, the participants were between roughly 18 and 89 years of age and came from fewer than 30 US areas.

The sequencing input was PBMCs or T cells enriched from blood (not recorded which). The chain joins TRBV6-4 to TRBJ2-7; 7 positions match TRBD2. The receptor comes from a woman in her 30s with acute COVID-19. CDR3 DNA: TGTGCCAGCAGTGACCGGCCGGGAGGCGAGCAGTACTTC. Its protein is CASSDRPGGEQYF.